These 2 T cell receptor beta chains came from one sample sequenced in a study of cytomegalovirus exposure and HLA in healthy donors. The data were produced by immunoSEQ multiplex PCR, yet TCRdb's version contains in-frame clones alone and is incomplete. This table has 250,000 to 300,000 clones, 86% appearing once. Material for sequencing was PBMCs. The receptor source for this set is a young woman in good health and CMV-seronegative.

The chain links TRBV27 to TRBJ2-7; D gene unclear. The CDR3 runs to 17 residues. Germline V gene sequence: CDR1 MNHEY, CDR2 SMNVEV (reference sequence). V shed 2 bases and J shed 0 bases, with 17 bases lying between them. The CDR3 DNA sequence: TGTGCCAGCAGTTTACAGAGCGACTCCTCGAGCTCCTACGAGCAGTACTTC. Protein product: CASSLQSDSSSSYEQYF.

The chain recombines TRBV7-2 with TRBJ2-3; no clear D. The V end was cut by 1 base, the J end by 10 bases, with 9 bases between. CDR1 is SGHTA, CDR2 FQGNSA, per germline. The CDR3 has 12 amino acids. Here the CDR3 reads CASSLEASPQYF. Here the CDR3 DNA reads TGTGCCAGCAGCTTAGAGGCTAGTCCGCAGTATTTT.